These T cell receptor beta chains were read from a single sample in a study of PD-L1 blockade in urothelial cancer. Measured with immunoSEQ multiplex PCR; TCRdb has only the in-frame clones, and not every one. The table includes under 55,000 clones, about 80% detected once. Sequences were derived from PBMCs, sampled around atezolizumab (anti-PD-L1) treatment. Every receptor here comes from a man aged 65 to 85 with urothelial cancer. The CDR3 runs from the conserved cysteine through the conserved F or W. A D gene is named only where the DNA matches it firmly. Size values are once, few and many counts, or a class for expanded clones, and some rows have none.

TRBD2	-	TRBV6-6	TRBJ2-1	CASSYKTGGGRDEQFF	TGTGCCAGCAGTTACAAGACGGGAGGAGGGAGAGATGAGCAGTTCTTC
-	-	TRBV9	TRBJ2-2	CASSVASTAPGELFF	TGTGCCAGCAGCGTAGCTAGCACAGCGCCCGGGGAGCTGTTTTTT
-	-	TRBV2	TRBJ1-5	CASREVHTGGQPQHF	TGTGCCAGCAGGGAAGTTCACACTGGAGGTCAGCCCCAGCATTTT
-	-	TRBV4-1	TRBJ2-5	CASSQEGGRPGTQYF	TGCGCCAGCAGCCAAGAAGGAGGGAGACCAGGGACCCAGTACTTC
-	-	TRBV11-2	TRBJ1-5	CASSLDGNSNQPQHF	TGTGCCAGCAGCCTCGACGGGAATAGCAATCAGCCCCAGCATTTT
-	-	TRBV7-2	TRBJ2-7	CASSLGREGEQYF	TGTGCCAGCAGCTTAGGGCGGGAAGGCGAGCAGTACTTC
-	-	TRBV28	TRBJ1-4	CASQGNEKLFF	TGTGCCAGCCAGGGTAATGAAAAACTGTTTTTT
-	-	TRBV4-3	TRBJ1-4	CASSQDSGTTNEKLFF	TGCGCCAGCAGCCAAGATTCCGGGACAACTAATGAAAAACTGTTTTTT
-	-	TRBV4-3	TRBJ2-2	CASSQMNQGVFAGELFF	TGCGCCAGCAGCCAGATGAATCAGGGTGTGTTCGCCGGGGAGCTGTTTTTT
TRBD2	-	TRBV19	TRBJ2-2	CASRTSNTGELFF	TGTGCCAGTCGGACTAGCAACACCGGGGAGCTGTTTTTT
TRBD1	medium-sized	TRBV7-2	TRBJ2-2	CASSLFGRGPTRPGELFF	TGTGCCAGCAGCTTATTTGGCAGGGGGCCAACACGGCCCGGGGAGCTGTTTTTT
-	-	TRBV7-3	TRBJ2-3	CASSLMRNTDTQYF	TGTGCCAGCAGCTTAATGCGAAACACAGATACGCAGTATTTT
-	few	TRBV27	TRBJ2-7	CASIAQYF	TGTGCCAGCATAGCCCAGTACTTC
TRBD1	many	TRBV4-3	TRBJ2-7	CASSPSGTGDQEQYF	TGCGCCAGCAGCCCCTCAGGGACAGGGGATCAAGAGCAGTACTTC
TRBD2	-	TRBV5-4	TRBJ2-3	CASSLEVGMGGGSTDTQYF	TGTGCCAGCAGCTTGGAAGTGGGTATGGGGGGAGGGAGCACAGATACGCAGTATTTT
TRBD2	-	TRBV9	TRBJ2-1	CASSPRTSGVYNEQFF	TGTGCCAGCAGCCCCCGGACTAGCGGGGTCTACAATGAGCAGTTCTTC
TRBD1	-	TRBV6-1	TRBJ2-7	CASRTGTGYYEQYF	TGTGCCAGCAGAACCGGGACAGGCTACTACGAGCAGTACTTC
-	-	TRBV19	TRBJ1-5	CASSLSPNQPQHF	TGTGCCAGTAGTCTGAGCCCCAATCAGCCCCAGCATTTT
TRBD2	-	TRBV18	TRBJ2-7	CASSPLGASGIGEQYF	TGTGCCAGCTCACCCCTAGGGGCTAGCGGGATAGGCGAGCAGTACTTC
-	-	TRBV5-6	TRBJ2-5	CASSGGLQETQYF	TGTGCCAGCAGCGGGGGACTCCAAGAGACCCAGTACTTC
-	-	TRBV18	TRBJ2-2	CASSQTGATGELFF	TGTGCCAGCTCCCAGACAGGAGCCACCGGGGAGCTGTTTTTT
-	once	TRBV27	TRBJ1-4	CASSPGVLGWGNEKLFF	TGTGCCAGCAGTCCCGGGGTTCTGGGATGGGGTAATGAAAAACTGTTTTTT
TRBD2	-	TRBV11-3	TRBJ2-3	CASSLRTSGTDTQYF	TGTGCCAGCAGCTTGAGGACTAGCGGCACAGATACGCAGTATTTT
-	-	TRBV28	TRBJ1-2	CASSLGRDRSYTF	TGTGCCAGCAGTTTGGGGCGCGATCGGAGCTACACCTTC
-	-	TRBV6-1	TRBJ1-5	CASRESSNQPQHF	TGTGCCAGCAGGGAGTCGAGCAATCAGCCCCAGCATTTT
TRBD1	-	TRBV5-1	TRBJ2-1	CASSTLDRGGIGEQFF	TGCGCCAGCAGCACCTTGGACAGGGGGGGCATCGGTGAGCAGTTCTTC
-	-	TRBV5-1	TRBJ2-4	CASSPLFGIQYF	TGCGCCAGCAGCCCCCTATTCGGGATTCAGTACTTC
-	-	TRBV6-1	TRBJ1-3	CASRPVRDTIYF	TGTGCCAGTAGACCCGTTCGGGACACCATATATTTT
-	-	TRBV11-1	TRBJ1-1	CASSNRGRVKEAFF	TGTGCCAGCAGCAATAGAGGCAGGGTAAAGGAAGCTTTCTTT
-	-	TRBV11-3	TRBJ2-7	CASSSNSVNEQYF	TGTGCCAGCAGCTCCAACAGTGTCAACGAGCAGTACTTC
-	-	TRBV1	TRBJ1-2	CTSSYRVRGYTF	TGCACCAGCAGCTATCGGGTCCGGGGCTACACCTTC
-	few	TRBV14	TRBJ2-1	CASSQVTGARGDEQFF	TGTGCCAGCAGCCAAGTGACAGGAGCGAGGGGAGATGAGCAGTTCTTC
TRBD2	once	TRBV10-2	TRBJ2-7	CASSEGKGRGGRGHEQYF	TGCGCCAGCAGTGAGGGGAAGGGCCGGGGCGGGAGAGGCCACGAGCAGTACTTC
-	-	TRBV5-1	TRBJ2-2	CASSLVPDTGELFF	TGCGCCAGCAGCTTGGTGCCGGACACCGGGGAGCTGTTTTTT
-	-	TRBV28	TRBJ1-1	CASSLTRGGTEAFF	TGTGCCAGCAGTTTAACGCGAGGGGGCACTGAAGCTTTCTTT
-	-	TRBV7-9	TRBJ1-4	CASSFSVGGEKLFF	TGTGCCAGCAGCTTTAGCGTGGGGGGTGAAAAACTGTTTTTT
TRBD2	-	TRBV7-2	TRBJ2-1	CASSPTGGGNNEQFF	TGTGCCAGCAGCCCCACCGGCGGGGGGAACAATGAGCAGTTCTTC
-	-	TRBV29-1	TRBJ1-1	CSVGPGRVGSTEAFF	TGCAGCGTTGGGCCCGGCAGGGTGGGAAGCACTGAAGCTTTCTTT
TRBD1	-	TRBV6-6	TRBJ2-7	CASNEQGVSYEQYF	TGTGCCAGCAACGAACAGGGGGTCTCCTACGAGCAGTACTTC
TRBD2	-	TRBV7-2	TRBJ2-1	CASTSGTSGYNEQFF	TGTGCCAGCACCTCCGGGACTAGCGGCTACAATGAGCAGTTCTTC